A single sample is the source of the 31 T cell receptor beta chains below, sequenced in a study of tumor-infiltrating lymphocytes in localized non-small cell lung cancer. TCRdb's table, derived via immunoSEQ multiplex PCR, lists solely in-frame clones and lacks some. Among over 12,000 clones, roughly four fifths were seen once, and the ten largest hold over 15%. The sequenced sample consisted of lung tumor tissue. The receptor set was obtained from a human donor with non-small cell lung cancer.

The V and J genes are TRBV28 and TRBJ2-4, with D perhaps TRBD1 or TRBD2 (6 bases each). Germline V CDR1 and CDR2: MDHEN, SYDVKM. The V gene lost 3 bases and the J gene lost 0 bases, with 15 bases spanning the gap. This CDR3 has 17 residues. The CDR3 nucleotides read TGTGCCAGCAGTTTCCGGGGGACACATCTAGCCAAAAACATTCAGTACTTC. As protein: CASSFRGTHLAKNIQYF.

The rearrangement uses TRBV4-2 and TRBJ1-1; D unresolved. The CDR3 consists of 16 residues. In germline, CDR1 is LGHNA, CDR2 YNFKEQ. V gave up 0 bases and J gave up 0 bases, with 11 bases separating them. CDR3 coding DNA: TGTGCCAGCAGCCAAGAGGCAGTACTAATGAACACTGAAGCTTTCTTT. This encodes CASSQEAVLMNTEAFF.

This rearrangement joins TRBV5-1 to TRBJ1-5; the match to TRBD1 covers 7 bases. Germline assignment: CDR1 SGHRS and CDR2 YFSETQ. This CDR3 is built from 15 residues. With 0 bases clipped from V and 3 bases from J, the junction kept 3 bases outside the gene matches. CDR3 region: CASSLGGQFNQPQHF. The CDR3 region has the DNA TGCGCCAGCAGCTTGGGGGGACAGTTCAATCAGCCCCAGCATTTT.

The sample holds a few counts of this clone. The chain joins TRBV5-6 to TRBJ1-4, with D possibly being TRBD1 (5 bases). Between the trimmed V and J ends, which lost 2 bases and 0 bases, there was a span of 11 bases. Germline values: CDR1 SGHDT, CDR2 YYEEEE. CDR3 length: 16 residues. The CDR3 DNA reads as TGTGCCAGCAGCTTCCGGGACGGAGCAACTAATGAAAAACTGTTTTTT. Protein sequence: CASSFRDGATNEKLFF.

This rearrangement joins TRBV5-6 to TRBJ1-2; D is possibly TRBD1 (6 bases). V lost 5 bases, J lost 4 bases, and 18 bases lay in between. Germline CDR1 reads SGHDT; CDR2 reads YYEEEE. This CDR3 is built from 15 residues. The CDR3 sequence: CASSYTTGVAYGYTF. The DNA for the CDR3 is TGTGCCAGCAGTTACACGACAGGCGTCGCCTATGGCTACACCTTC. The full variable domain, in which reference TRBV5-6 and TRBJ1-2 provide the parts outside the CDR3, is DAGVTQSPTHLIKTRGQQVTLRCSPKSGHDTVSWYQQALGQGPQFIFQYYEEEERQRGNFPDRFSGHQFPNYSSELNVNALLLGDSALYLCASSYTTGVAYGYTFGSGTRLTVV.

This clone was recorded only once. This chain connects TRBV5-4 to TRBJ1-2; 8 bases fit TRBD1. V dropped 2 bases and J dropped 2; count of bases not matched to a gene: 2. The CDR3 has 14 amino acids. The germline CDR1 and CDR2 sequences are SGHNT and YYREEE (reference sequence). The CDR3 is CASSFQGANYGYTF. DNA of the CDR3: TGTGCCAGCAGCTTCCAGGGGGCCAACTATGGCTACACCTTC.

This chain joins TRBV30 and TRBJ2-3, with 8 bases aligning to TRBD2. Trimming took 3 bases from V and 2 from J; bases not matched to a gene: 7. The CDR3 contains 15 residues. Germline loops: CDR1 GTSNPN, CDR2 SVGIG (reference sequence). In DNA, the CDR3 is TGTGCCTGGAGACTAGCGGCACGGACCACAGATACGCAGTATTTT. It codes for CAWRLAARTTDTQYF. Variable domain in full (rest from reference TRBV30 and TRBJ2-3): SQTIHQWPATLVQPVGSPLSLECTVEGTSNPNLYWYRQAAGRGLQLLFYSVGIGQISSEVPQNLSASRPQDRQFILSSKKLLLSDSGFYLCAWRLAARTTDTQYFGPGTRLTVL.

V usage is TRBV27 and J usage is TRBJ2-1; possibly TRBD2 for D (6 bases). V lost 0 bases to trimming and J lost 0 bases, with 12 bases between them. Germline V gene lookup returns CDR1 MNHEY and CDR2 SMNVEV (reference sequence). This CDR3 is built from 17 residues. The CDR3 loop reads CASSLSVAVSSYNEQFF. In nucleotides, the CDR3 is TGTGCCAGCAGTTTATCCGTAGCGGTTAGCTCCTACAATGAGCAGTTCTTC.

As regards this clone: Within the sample, other DNA sequences also encode this same CDR3. The chain couples TRBV20-1 to TRBJ1-5; maybe TRBD1 (5 bases). CDR1 and CDR2 (germline): DFQATT, SNEGSKA (reference sequence). The CDR3 contains 11 residues. The V and J ends lost 6 bases and 5 bases respectively, with 8 bases between them. The CDR3 nucleotides read TGCAGTGCCTCGGGGGATCAGCCCCAGCATTTT. This translates into CSASGDQPQHF.

CDR3 DNA: TGTGCCAGCAGTGATGCGATGAGTTCTAATGAAAAACTGTTTTTT. Its translation is CASSDAMSSNEKLFF. The chain combines TRBV6-1 with TRBJ1-4; D gene uncertain. Germline values: CDR1 MNHNS, CDR2 SASEGT. Trimming removed 3 bases from V and 3 bases from J, with 11 bases in between. The CDR3 is made up of 15 amino acids.

This clone was seen just once. The chain has TRBV30 and TRBJ1-4; a weak D match, TRBD1 (6 bases). V lost 4 bases and J 7 bases, leaving 10 bases between the germline ends. The CDR3 runs to 12 residues. Germline V gene lookup returns CDR1 GTSNPN and CDR2 SVGIG (reference sequence). The CDR3 bases are TGTGCCTGGAACAGGGACGGTGAAAAACTGTTTTTT. Translation: CAWNRDGEKLFF.

The V call is TRBV7-9, the J call TRBJ1-1; D is ambiguous. Germline V gene data show CDR1 as SEHNR and CDR2 as FQNEAQ (reference sequence). The V end lost 6 bases, the J end lost 1 base, and 9 bases lay between the germline ends. There are 13 residues in the CDR3. The CDR3 protein is CASRLPGNTEAFF. CDR3 bases: TGTGCCAGCAGGTTACCGGGGAACACTGAAGCTTTCTTT.

This sequence joins TRBV7-8 and TRBJ2-7; no clear D. The germline V gene encodes CDR1 SGHVS and CDR2 FQNEAQ. The CDR3 is made up of 15 amino acids. Trimming stripped 5 bases from V and 3 bases from J, with 17 bases between. DNA of the CDR3: TGTGCCAGCAGCCCACGGAGACCTCCCGACTACGAGCAGTACTTC. Translating gives CASSPRRPPDYEQYF.

The CDR3, as DNA: TGTGCCAGCAGGACCTGGGGGTACAGGGTAACTAATGAAAAACTGTTTTTT. Amino acid sequence: CASRTWGYRVTNEKLFF. This chain uses TRBV27 with TRBJ1-4; D is perhaps TRBD1 (6 bases). Trimming removed 6 bases from V and 1 base from J, with 18 bases in between. This CDR3 comprises 17 residues. Germline values: CDR1 MNHEY, CDR2 SMNVEV (reference sequence).

The chain employs TRBV19 and TRBJ2-2, with 10 positions matching TRBD2. The trim removed 3 bases at V and 7 bases at J, leaving 11 bases unmatched. Germline CDR1 LNHDA, CDR2 SQIVND (reference sequence). The CDR3 spans 17 residues. DNA of the CDR3: TGTGCCAGTAGTATTCTAGCGGGAGTGTCGGGGGTCGGGGAGCTGTTTTTT. Protein: CASSILAGVSGVGELFF.

The genes are TRBV5-1 and TRBJ2-3; 7 bases agree with TRBD2. CDR1 SGHRS and CDR2 YFSETQ come from the germline V gene. This CDR3 is built from 15 residues. J lost 3 bases, V lost 0 bases, and 4 bases had no gene match. This CDR3 is CASSLGTGGTDTQYF. In DNA, the CDR3 is TGCGCCAGCAGCTTGGGAACGGGGGGTACAGATACGCAGTATTTT.

The chain combines TRBV10-3 with TRBJ2-1, with 7 bases lining up with TRBD2. J was trimmed by 5 bases and V by 3 bases; bases with no gene match: 7. This CDR3 has 15 residues. Germline V gene sequence: CDR1 ENHRY, CDR2 SYGVKD. CDR3 DNA sequence: TGTGCCATCAGTGAATTCCGTCTAGCGGACAATGAGCAGTTCTTC. This sequence encodes CAISEFRLADNEQFF.

In DNA form, the CDR3 reads TGTGCCAGCAGCTCGGGGGGCCCGAGCTCCTACAATGAGCAGTTCTTC. This sequence encodes CASSSGGPSSYNEQFF. J is TRBJ2-1 and V is TRBV7-3; the D gene is possibly TRBD2 (7 bases). Germline values: CDR1 SGHTA, CDR2 FQGTGA. The CDR3 length is 16 residues. Deletions cut 4 bases from V and 0 bases from J, with 13 bases between.

By proportion, this clone is medium-sized. This chain connects TRBV30 to TRBJ2-3, with D unclear. Germline CDR1 and CDR2: GTSNPN and SVGIG (reference sequence). Trimming shortened V by 7 bases and J by 6 bases, and 11 bases separated the two germline ends. The CDR3 is made up of 11 amino acids. As DNA, the CDR3 is TGTGCCTTCTCGTCGTGGGATACGCAGTATTTT. Protein sequence: CAFSSWDTQYF. The full variable domain, its missing parts supplied by reference TRBV30 and TRBJ2-3, is SQTIHQWPATLVQPVGSPLSLECTVEGTSNPNLYWYRQAAGRGLQLLFYSVGIGQISSEVPQNLSASRPQDRQFILSSKKLLLSDSGFYLCAFSSWDTQYFGPGTRLTVL.

The chain has TRBV5-6 and TRBJ1-6, with 7 bases matching TRBD1. The CDR3 consists of 13 residues. Germline lookup yields CDR1 SGHDT and CDR2 YYEEEE. The V gene end was trimmed by 4 bases and the J gene end by 10 bases; junction bases not matched to a gene: 5. The CDR3 sequence: CASSLTGISPLHF. As DNA, the CDR3 is TGTGCCAGCAGCCTGACAGGGATCTCACCCCTCCACTTT.

CDR3 amino acids: CASGSAGRYEQFF. CDR3 coding DNA: TGTGCTAGTGGTTCCGCGGGAAGGTATGAGCAGTTCTTC. The V gene is TRBV12-5, the J gene TRBJ2-1; D might be TRBD2 (6 bases). The V end lost 4 bases, the J end lost 8 bases, and 12 bases lay between the germline ends. The CDR3 extends over 13 amino acids. Germline loops: CDR1 LGHNT, CDR2 FRNRAP.

This clone came up a few times. One junction end disagrees with the germline gene, perhaps due to a read error. The rearrangement links TRBV28 to TRBJ2-7; tentative D call: TRBD1 (5 bases). The CDR3 is 14 amino acids. CDR1 MDHEN and CDR2 SYDVKM come from the germline V gene. CDR3 coding DNA: TGCGCCAGCAGTTTAAGCTCAGGGTGGAGCGAGCAGTACTTC. Its protein is CASSLSSGWSEQYF.

The chain recombines TRBV18 with TRBJ1-2; TRBD1 agrees at 8 bases. The CDR3 sequence is 15 residues long. Per the germline V gene, CDR1 is KGHSH and CDR2 is LQKENI. Trimming cost V 0 bases and J 6 bases; bases outside gene matches: 6. In nucleotides, the CDR3 is TGTGCCAGCTCACCACCGGGTCAGGGGGCAAATGGCTACACCTTC. Protein product: CASSPPGQGANGYTF. The entire variable domain, with the rest obtained from reference TRBV18 and TRBJ1-2, is as follows: NAGVMQNPRHLVRRRGQEARLRCSPMKGHSHVYWYRQLPEEGLKFMVYLQKENIIDESGMPKERFSAEFPKEGPSILRIQQVVRGDSAAYFCASSPPGQGANGYTFGSGTRLTVV.

The chain couples TRBV19 to TRBJ2-7, with D perhaps TRBD1 (5 bases). The V gene lost 5 bases and the J gene lost 1 base, with 12 bases spanning the gap. CDR3 size: 14 residues. From germline, CDR1 is LNHDA and CDR2 SQIVND (reference sequence). The CDR3 region is CASSLRENSYEQYF. CDR3 nucleotides: TGTGCCAGTAGTCTCAGGGAAAATTCCTACGAGCAGTACTTC.

In this sample, this clone turned up once. The V and J genes are TRBV27 and TRBJ1-2, with 9 positions matching TRBD1. Germline loops: CDR1 MNHEY, CDR2 SMNVEV (reference sequence). With 8 bases clipped from V and 7 bases from J, the junction kept 5 bases outside the gene matches. There are 12 residues in the CDR3. CDR3 sequence (DNA): TGTGCCAGCGGGACAGGGTATTTTGGCTACACCTTC. It specifies CASGTGYFGYTF.

The chain joins TRBV30 to TRBJ2-3; no firm D call. Trimming cost V 2 bases and J 6 bases, with 6 bases left between them. The germline V gene has CDR1 GTSNPN and CDR2 SVGIG (reference sequence). This CDR3 is 11 amino acids long. CDR3 nucleotide sequence: TGTGCCTGGAGTCTGGCGGATACGCAGTATTTT. Its translation: CAWSLADTQYF.

The J gene is TRBJ2-3, the V gene TRBV18; 7 bases match TRBD1. J gave up 0 bases and V 3 bases, and 3 bases lay outside the gene matches. The V gene's germline CDR1 is KGHSH and CDR2 LQKENI. The CDR3 sequence is 15 residues long. The CDR3 reads CASSPGQISTDTQYF. The DNA of the CDR3 is TGTGCCAGCTCACCGGGACAGATTAGCACAGATACGCAGTATTTT.

This clone occurred once. CDR3 DNA: TGTGCCAGCGGCCTCGGACAGGGTAAAGAGACCCAGTACTTC. This encodes CASGLGQGKETQYF. The chain combines TRBV7-2 with TRBJ2-5, with TRBD1 matching over 8 bases. Germline V gives CDR1 SGHTA, CDR2 FQGNSA. V was pared by 8 bases and J by 3 bases, with 8 bases of the junction left unmatched. The length of the CDR3 is 14 residues.

The chain is built from TRBV29-1 and TRBJ1-1; D gene unclear. Trimming shortened V by 7 bases and J by 4 bases, and 16 bases separated the two germline ends. The CDR3 contains 13 residues. CDR1 is SQVTM and CDR2 is ANQGSEA in the germline V gene. In DNA, the CDR3 is TGCAGCGCCCTCCTCTCGGGTGCCACTGAAGCTTTCTTT. Its translation is CSALLSGATEAFF.

This clone came up once. V gene TRBV2 combines with J gene TRBJ2-6; either TRBD1 or TRBD2 may supply D (5 bases each). Looked up from germline, CDR1 is SNHLY and CDR2 is FYNNEI. This CDR3 is built from 16 residues. Trimming cost V 6 bases and J 1 base, with 13 bases left between them. CDR3: CASSRDGLSGANVLTF. CDR3 in DNA: TGTGCCAGCAGCCGGGACGGCCTATCTGGGGCCAACGTCCTGACTTTC.

The V gene is TRBV10-3, the J gene TRBJ1-1; D is unresolved. Between the trimmed V and J ends, which lost 7 bases and 0 bases, there was a span of 9 bases. The CDR3 spans 13 residues. The germline gives CDR1 ENHRY, CDR2 SYGVKD. CDR3 bases: TGTGCCATCAAAGAGTCCCTGAACACTGAAGCTTTCTTT. This gives the protein CAIKESLNTEAFF.